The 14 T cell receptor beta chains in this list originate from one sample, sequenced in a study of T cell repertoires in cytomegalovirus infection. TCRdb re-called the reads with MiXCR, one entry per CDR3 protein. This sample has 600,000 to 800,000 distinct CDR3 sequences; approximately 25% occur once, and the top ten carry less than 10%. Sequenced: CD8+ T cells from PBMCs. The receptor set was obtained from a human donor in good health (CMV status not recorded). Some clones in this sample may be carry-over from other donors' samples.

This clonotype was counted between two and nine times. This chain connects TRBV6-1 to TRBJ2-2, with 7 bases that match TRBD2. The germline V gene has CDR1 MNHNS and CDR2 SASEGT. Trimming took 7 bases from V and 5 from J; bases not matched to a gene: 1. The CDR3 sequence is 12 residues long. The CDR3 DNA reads TGTGCCAGCACCGGGGGGACCGGGGAGCTGTTTTTT. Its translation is CASTGGTGELFF.

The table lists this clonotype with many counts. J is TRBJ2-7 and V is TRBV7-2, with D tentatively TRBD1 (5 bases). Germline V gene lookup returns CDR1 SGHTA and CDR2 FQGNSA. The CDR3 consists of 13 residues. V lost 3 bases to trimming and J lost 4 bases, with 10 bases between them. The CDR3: CASSFKGMYEQYV. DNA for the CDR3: TGTGCCAGCAGCTTTAAGGGGATGTACGAGCAGTACGTC.

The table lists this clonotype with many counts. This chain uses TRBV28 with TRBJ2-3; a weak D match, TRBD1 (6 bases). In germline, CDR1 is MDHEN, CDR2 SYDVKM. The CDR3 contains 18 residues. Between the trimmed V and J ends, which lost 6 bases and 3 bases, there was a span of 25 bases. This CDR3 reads CASSLALTGKAVTDTQYF. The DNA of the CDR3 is TGTGCCAGCAGCCTTGCGCTCACAGGGAAAGCAGTAACAGATACGCAGTATTTT.

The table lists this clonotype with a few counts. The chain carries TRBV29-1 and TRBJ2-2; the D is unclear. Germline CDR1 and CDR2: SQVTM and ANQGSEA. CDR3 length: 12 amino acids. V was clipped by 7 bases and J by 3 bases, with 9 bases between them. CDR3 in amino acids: CSGGRDTGELFF. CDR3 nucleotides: TGCAGCGGAGGAAGAGACACCGGGGAGCTGTTTTTT.

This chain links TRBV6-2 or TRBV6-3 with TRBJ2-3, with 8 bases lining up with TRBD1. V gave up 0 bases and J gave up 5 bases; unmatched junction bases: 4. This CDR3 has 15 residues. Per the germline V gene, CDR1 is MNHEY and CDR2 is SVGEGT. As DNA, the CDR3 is TGTGCCAGCAGTTACTCGGACAGGGTCGGAGATACGCAGTATTTT. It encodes CASSYSDRVGDTQYF.

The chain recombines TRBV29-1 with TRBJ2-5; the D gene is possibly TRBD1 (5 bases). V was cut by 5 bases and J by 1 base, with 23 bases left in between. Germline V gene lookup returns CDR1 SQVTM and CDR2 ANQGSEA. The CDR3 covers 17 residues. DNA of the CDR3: TGCAGCGTTCCCCTATTATTCGGGTTTGGGGCCCAAGAGACCCAGTACTTC. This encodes CSVPLLFGFGAQETQYF.

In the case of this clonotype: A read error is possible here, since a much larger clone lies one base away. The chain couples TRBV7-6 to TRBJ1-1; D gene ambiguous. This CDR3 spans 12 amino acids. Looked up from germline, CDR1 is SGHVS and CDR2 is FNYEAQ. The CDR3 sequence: CVSSMGGTEAFF. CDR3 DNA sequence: TGTGTCAGCAGCATGGGTGGGACTGAAGCTTTCTTT.

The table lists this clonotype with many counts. The DNA for the CDR3 is TGTGCCAGCAGGACTAGCGGGGCGAGCACAGATACGCAGTATTTT. Its protein is CASRTSGASTDTQYF. The V gene is TRBV7-6, the J gene TRBJ2-3; the match to TRBD2 covers 11 bases. Germline lookup yields CDR1 SGHVS and CDR2 FNYEAQ. The CDR3 totals 15 residues. Unmatched junction bases numbered 2, after V lost 6 bases and J lost 0 bases.

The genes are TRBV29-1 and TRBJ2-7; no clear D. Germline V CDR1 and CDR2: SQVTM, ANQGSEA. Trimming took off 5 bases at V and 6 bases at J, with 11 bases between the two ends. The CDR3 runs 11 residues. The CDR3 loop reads CSVFQLGEQYF. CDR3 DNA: TGCAGCGTTTTTCAATTGGGCGAGCAGTACTTC.

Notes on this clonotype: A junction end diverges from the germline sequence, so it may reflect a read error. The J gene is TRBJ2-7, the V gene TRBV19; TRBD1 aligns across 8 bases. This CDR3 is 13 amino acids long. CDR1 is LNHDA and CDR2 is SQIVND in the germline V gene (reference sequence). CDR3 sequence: CVSSPGQGYEQYF. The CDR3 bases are TGTGTCAGTAGCCCAGGACAGGGCTACGAGCAGTACTTC.

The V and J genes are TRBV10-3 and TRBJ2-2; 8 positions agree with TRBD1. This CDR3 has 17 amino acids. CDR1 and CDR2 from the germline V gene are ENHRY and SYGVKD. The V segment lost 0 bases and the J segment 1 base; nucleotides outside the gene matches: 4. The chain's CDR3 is CAISESSGGRNTGELFF. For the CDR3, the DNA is TGTGCCATCAGTGAGTCTTCAGGGGGCCGGAACACCGGGGAGCTGTTTTTT.

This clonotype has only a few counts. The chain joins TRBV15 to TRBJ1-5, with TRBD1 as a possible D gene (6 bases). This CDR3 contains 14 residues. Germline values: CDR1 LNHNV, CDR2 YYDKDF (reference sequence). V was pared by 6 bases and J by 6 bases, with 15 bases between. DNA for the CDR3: TGTGCCACCAGTACCTCAGGGGCGGGTCAGCCCCAGCATTTT. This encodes CATSTSGAGQPQHF.

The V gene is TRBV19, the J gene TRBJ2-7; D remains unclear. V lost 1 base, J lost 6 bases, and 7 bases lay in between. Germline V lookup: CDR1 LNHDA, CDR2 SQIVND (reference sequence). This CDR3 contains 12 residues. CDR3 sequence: CASSIGAREQYF. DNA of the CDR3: TGTGCCAGTAGTATAGGTGCACGCGAGCAGTACTTC. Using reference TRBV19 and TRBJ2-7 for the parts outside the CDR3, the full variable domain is DGGITQSPKYLFRKEGQNVTLSCEQNLNHDAMYWYRQDPGQGLRLIYYSQIVNDFQKGDIAEGYSVSREKKESFPLTVTSAQKNPTAFYLCASSIGAREQYFGPGTRLTVT.

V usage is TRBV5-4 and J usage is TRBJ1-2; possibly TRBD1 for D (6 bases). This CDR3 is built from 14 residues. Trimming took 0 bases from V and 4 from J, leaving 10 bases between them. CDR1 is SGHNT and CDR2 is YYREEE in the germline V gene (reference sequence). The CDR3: CASSLETGFYGYTF. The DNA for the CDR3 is TGTGCCAGCAGCTTGGAGACAGGCTTCTATGGCTACACCTTC.